Presented here are 29 T cell receptor beta chains from one specimen sequenced in a study of T cells in Graves' hyperthyroidism and ophthalmopathy. TCR beta CDR3 sequences were amplified from RNA transcripts. TCR CDR3 regions were first amplified by RT-PCR with HTBI primers. TCRdb re-analysed the multiplex PCR reads in MiXCR, keeping a single row per CDR3 protein. The sample yields 500,000 to 550,000 distinct CDR3 sequences, 15% to 20% seen once. Sequencing used blood. The receptors stem from a man aged 40-49 years with Graves' ophthalmopathy.

This clonotype was detected many times. The chain uses TRBV7-9 and TRBJ2-1; perhaps TRBD2 as D (5 bases). In germline, CDR1 is SEHNR, CDR2 FQNEAQ (reference sequence). The CDR3 totals 14 residues. V lost 7 bases and J lost 6, with 16 bases in between. Written as DNA, the CDR3 is TGTGCCAGCACGCGCGGGCCCTCGGTCAATGAGCAGTTCTTC. Amino acid sequence: CASTRGPSVNEQFF.

This chain connects TRBV5-6 to TRBJ2-3, with a tentative D call TRBD2 (5 bases). The V end lost 5 bases, the J end lost 6 bases, and 13 bases lay between the germline ends. CDR3 length equals 13 residues. Germline CDR1 SGHDT, CDR2 YYEEEE. The CDR3 DNA is TGTGCCAGCAGTCTCGACTACCCGGATACGCAGTATTTT. This encodes CASSLDYPDTQYF. Full variable domain (outside the CDR3, taken from reference TRBV5-6 and TRBJ2-3): DAGVTQSPTHLIKTRGQQVTLRCSPKSGHDTVSWYQQALGQGPQFIFQYYEEEERQRGNFPDRFSGHQFPNYSSELNVNALLLGDSALYLCASSLDYPDTQYFGPGTRLTVL.

V and J are TRBV5-4 and TRBJ2-2; D is unresolved. There are 15 residues in the CDR3. Trimming removed 0 bases from V and 5 bases from J, with 11 bases in between. Germline lookup yields CDR1 SGHNT and CDR2 YYREEE (reference sequence). The CDR3, as DNA: TGTGCCAGCAGCTTGGGGGTTCATGGAACCGGGGAGCTGTTTTTT. Translation gives CASSLGVHGTGELFF.

A note on this clonotype: This may arise from a read error, as a much more abundant clone is one base away. The gene calls are TRBV30 and TRBJ2-3; 8 positions agree with TRBD2. CDR3 length equals 15 residues. The germline gives CDR1 GTSNPN, CDR2 SVGIG (reference sequence). The CDR3 region is CACPSAGGATDTRYF. The CDR3 DNA reads as TGTGCCTGTCCCTCGGCCGGGGGGGCAACAGATACGCGGTATTTT.

The J gene is TRBJ2-7, the V gene TRBV20-1; tentative D call: TRBD2 (5 bases). CDR1 DFQATT and CDR2 SNEGSKA come from the germline V gene (reference sequence). The CDR3 is 12 residues long. Between the trimmed V and J ends, which lost 6 bases and 1 base, there was a span of 10 bases. The CDR3 bases are TGCAGTGCCGAGGGAGTTTCCTACGAGCAGTACTTC. Its translation: CSAEGVSYEQYF.

The chain couples TRBV20-1 to TRBJ2-7, with 12 bases matching TRBD2. V dropped 6 bases and J dropped 5; count of bases not matched to a gene: 8. The germline CDR1 and CDR2 sequences are DFQATT and SNEGSKA (reference sequence). The CDR3 totals 14 residues. The chain's CDR3 is CSATSGRPVNEQYF. The CDR3 nucleotides read TGCAGTGCCACTAGCGGGAGGCCCGTGAACGAGCAGTACTTC.

This clonotype has ten or more counts. CDR3 nucleotides: TGTGCCAGCATCAAAAGCTCAGACCTCCAAGAGACCCAGTACTTC. This encodes CASIKSSDLQETQYF. This chain uses TRBV6-1 with TRBJ2-5; D is unclear. CDR3 length: 15 residues. With 7 bases removed from V and 1 base from J, the gap between germline ends came to 16 bases. Germline lookup yields CDR1 MNHNS and CDR2 SASEGT.

This clonotype was counted at least ten times. The chain uses TRBV6-2 or TRBV6-3 and TRBJ2-1; 15 bases are shared with TRBD2. CDR1 is MNHEY and CDR2 is SVGEGT in the germline V gene. The CDR3 runs to 16 residues. V lost 5 bases to trimming and J lost 7 bases; unmatched junction nucleotides: 6. The CDR3 is CASSQGLAGGLNEQFF. As DNA, the CDR3 is TGTGCCAGCAGTCAGGGACTAGCGGGAGGATTGAATGAGCAGTTCTTC.

This clonotype was picked up a small number of times. V and J are TRBV7-9 and TRBJ2-3; D gene ambiguous. The V gene's germline CDR1 is SEHNR and CDR2 FQNEAQ (reference sequence). Trimming stripped 2 bases from V and 2 bases from J, with 11 bases between. The CDR3 sequence is 15 residues long. The CDR3 DNA reads as TGTGCCAGCAGCTTATTTGACACCCACACAGATACGCAGTATTTT. This codes for CASSLFDTHTDTQYF.

This clonotype was observed many times. The chain joins TRBV2 to TRBJ2-5; no clear D. The germline CDR1 and CDR2 sequences are SNHLY and FYNNEI. Trimming stripped 6 bases from V and 2 bases from J, with 7 bases between. The CDR3 covers 12 residues. This CDR3 is CASRQDQETQYF. Written as DNA, the CDR3 is TGTGCCAGCAGGCAGGATCAAGAGACCCAGTACTTC.

The chain has TRBV2 and TRBJ2-5; TRBD1 matches at 8 bases. J lost 10 bases, V lost 1 base, and 8 bases had no gene match. Germline V CDR1 and CDR2: SNHLY, FYNNEI. The CDR3 runs 14 residues. Here the CDR3 DNA reads TGTGCCAGCAGTGAAGAGCAGGGGGCAACTAGCCAGTACTTC. This gives the protein CASSEEQGATSQYF.

CDR3 region: CASSGAVGAFF. CDR3 sequence (DNA): TGTGCCAGCAGCGGAGCTGTGGGAGCTTTCTTT. The chain joins TRBV9 to TRBJ1-1; no definite D call. V lost 3 bases and J lost 10, with 10 bases in between. The CDR3 covers 11 residues. Germline V gives CDR1 SGDLS, CDR2 YYNGEE.

Only a few counts were recorded for this clonotype. The chain has TRBV6-1 and TRBJ1-2; D not certain. The V and J ends lost 6 bases and 5 bases respectively, with 19 bases between them. The CDR3 is made up of 15 amino acids. In germline, CDR1 is MNHNS, CDR2 SASEGT. CDR3 loop: CASSPGDRTGYGYTF. CDR3 DNA: TGTGCCAGCAGCCCTGGCGATAGGACCGGGTATGGCTACACCTTC.

Regarding this clonotype: The junction shows a germline mismatch at one end, possibly a read error. This chain joins TRBV5-1 and TRBJ2-5, with 7 positions matching TRBD2. Germline lookup yields CDR1 SGHRS and CDR2 YFSETQ. This CDR3 has 20 amino acids. The DNA of the CDR3 is TGCGCCGGCAGCCGGGCCGGGGTTGTCGCTGAAACGGGGGGACAAGAGACCCAGTACTTC. Translation: CAGSRAGVVAETGGQETQYF.

This clonotype came up a few times. The CDR3 DNA sequence: TGTGCCAGCAGCCAGGGGGCGCTTATCACCGGGGAGCTGTTTTTT. Encoded protein: CASSQGALITGELFF. V usage is TRBV12-3 or TRBV12-4 and J usage is TRBJ2-2; TRBD1 aligns across 8 bases. The CDR3 contains 15 residues. V was clipped by 6 bases and J by 4 bases; unmatched bases: 7.

This chain connects TRBV18 to TRBJ2-7; the match to TRBD1 covers 10 bases. The CDR3 runs 13 residues. J lost 5 bases, V lost 5 bases, and 3 bases had no gene match. CDR1 is KGHSH and CDR2 is LQKENI in the germline V gene. DNA of the CDR3: TGTGCCAGCTCAAAGGGACAGGGGAACGAGCAGTACTTC. Encoded protein: CASSKGQGNEQYF.

This clonotype has just a few counts. The chain couples TRBV4-3 to TRBJ2-3; unclear D gene. Per the germline V gene, CDR1 is LGHNA and CDR2 is YSLEER. V shed 0 bases and J shed 1 base, with 17 bases lying between them. CDR3 length: 18 residues. The CDR3 is CASSQDLPHGIGTDTQYF. In nucleotides, the CDR3 is TGCGCCAGCAGCCAAGACCTTCCTCACGGCATTGGCACAGATACGCAGTATTTT.

A few counts support this clonotype. The chain employs TRBV20-1 and TRBJ2-7; D is possibly TRBD1 (6 bases). Per the germline V gene, CDR1 is DFQATT and CDR2 is SNEGSKA (reference sequence). V was clipped by 5 bases and J by 7 bases, with 24 bases between them. The CDR3 spans 15 residues. CDR3 protein: CSAYDKSRGMREQYF. In DNA form, the CDR3 reads TGCAGTGCTTATGATAAGAGCAGGGGAATGAGGGAGCAGTACTTC.

The chain combines TRBV2 with TRBJ2-7; possibly TRBD1 for D (5 bases). The CDR3 extends over 15 amino acids. Germline CDR1 and CDR2: SNHLY and FYNNEI. Between the trimmed V and J ends, which lost 2 bases and 0 bases, there was a span of 11 bases. The DNA of the CDR3 is TGTGCCAGCAGTGAACCCAGGGTAAGCTCCTACGAGCAGTACTTC. This sequence encodes CASSEPRVSSYEQYF.

This clonotype turned up a few times. The chain uses TRBV12-5 and TRBJ2-2; the D is unclear. Germline V gives CDR1 LGHNT, CDR2 FRNRAP. V was clipped by 1 base and J by 0 bases, with 12 bases between them. The CDR3 loop spans 17 amino acids. This CDR3 is CASGLAPSSPNTGELFF. The CDR3 bases are TGTGCTAGTGGTTTGGCCCCATCCAGCCCGAACACCGGGGAGCTGTTTTTT.

This clonotype was picked up a small number of times. The genes are TRBV6-1 and TRBJ2-6, with D unresolved. The germline CDR1 and CDR2 sequences are MNHNS and SASEGT. With 7 bases removed from V and 0 bases from J, the gap between germline ends came to 10 bases. The CDR3 is 15 amino acids. The CDR3: CASNRLISGANVLTF. Here the CDR3 DNA reads TGTGCCAGCAACCGCCTGATCTCTGGGGCCAACGTCCTGACTTTC.

This clonotype was recorded at least ten times. The V call is TRBV3-1, the J call TRBJ1-1, with unresolved D. The length of the CDR3 is 13 residues. Trimming took 4 bases from V and 5 from J, leaving 11 bases between them. Per germline, CDR1 LGHDT and CDR2 YNNKEL (reference sequence). The CDR3 protein is CASSLWQGTEAFF. The DNA of the CDR3 is TGTGCCAGCAGCCTTTGGCAAGGAACTGAAGCTTTCTTT. The full variable domain, completed using reference TRBV3-1 and TRBJ1-1, is DTAVSQTPKYLVTQMGNDKSIKCEQNLGHDTMYWYKQDSKKFLKIMFSYNNKELIINETVPNRFSPKSPDKAHLNLHINSLELGDSAVYFCASSLWQGTEAFFGQGTRLTVV.

This sequence joins TRBV6-1 and TRBJ2-3; D is uncertain. Deletions cut 9 bases from V and 0 bases from J, with 10 bases between. Germline values: CDR1 MNHNS, CDR2 SASEGT. The CDR3 consists of 13 residues. The CDR3 is CASWKPSTDTQYF. CDR3 DNA sequence: TGTGCCAGTTGGAAACCTAGCACAGATACGCAGTATTTT.

This chain links TRBV15 with TRBJ1-2, with 9 positions matching TRBD1. This CDR3 is 17 amino acids long. In germline, CDR1 is LNHNV, CDR2 YYDKDF (reference sequence). Trimming at V came to 1 base and at J to 0 bases, leaving 6 bases not matched to a gene. CDR3 residues: CATSRGGTGGANYGYTF. The CDR3 DNA reads as TGTGCCACCAGCAGAGGGGGAACAGGGGGCGCTAACTATGGCTACACCTTC.

J is TRBJ2-7 and V is TRBV10-3; 7 nucleotides line up with TRBD1. This CDR3 comprises 13 residues. Germline-derived CDR1 and CDR2 are ENHRY and SYGVKD. Unmatched junction bases numbered 6, after V lost 6 bases and J lost 4 bases. CDR3 protein: CAIRGTDPYEQYF. The CDR3, as DNA: TGTGCCATCAGGGGGACAGATCCTTACGAGCAGTACTTC.

The chain uses TRBV28 and TRBJ1-5; D is undetermined. Per the germline V gene, CDR1 is MDHEN and CDR2 is SYDVKM. Trimming removed 2 bases at V and 5 bases at J, with 10 bases between. This CDR3 is built from 14 residues. The CDR3, as DNA: TGTGCCAGCAGTTTACACGGAGCGGATCAGCCCCAGCATTTT. This encodes CASSLHGADQPQHF.

The V gene is TRBV30, the J gene TRBJ2-5; no clear D gene. The length of the CDR3 is 12 residues. CDR1 is GTSNPN and CDR2 is SVGIG in the germline V gene (reference sequence). V lost 2 bases and J 3 bases, leaving 7 bases between the germline ends. The CDR3 is CAWSRTEETQYF. In DNA, the CDR3 is TGTGCCTGGAGTAGAACTGAAGAGACCCAGTACTTC.

V gene TRBV7-3 combines with J gene TRBJ1-2; the D is unclear. Germline V lookup: CDR1 SGHTA, CDR2 FQGTGA. The CDR3 extends over 12 amino acids. V gave up 5 bases and J gave up 4 bases, with 8 bases separating them. The CDR3 DNA reads TGTGCCAGCAGCCCTCCCCCCTATGGCTACACCTTC. Its translation is CASSPPPYGYTF.

The chain links TRBV4-1 to TRBJ1-3, with D unresolved. This CDR3 is built from 17 residues. The germline gives CDR1 MGHRA, CDR2 YSYEKL. V was clipped by 0 bases and J by 4 bases, with 16 bases between them. The CDR3 region has the DNA TGCGCCAGCAGCCAAGATCTGGGGATGAGCGCCGGAAACACCATATATTTT. Protein sequence: CASSQDLGMSAGNTIYF.